The clone carrying this T cell receptor (beta chain) was counted only a few times. What it binds is unknown. With molecular barcodes, quantitative 5'-RACE was used to make the TCR beta libraries. TCRdb called the 5' RACE reads again in MiXCR, with one record for every CDR3 protein. The table has 400,000 or so distinct CDR3 sequences, about 25% seen once; the top ten hold about 0.9%. CDR1 SQVTM and CDR2 ANQGSEA come from the germline V gene. Trimming stripped 4 bases from V and 4 bases from J, with 10 bases between. The CDR3 runs 12 residues. The source of the sample is a study of CD8 T cells in ankylosing spondylitis. Whole-study results and caveats: A TCR beta motif of several highly homologous variants seemed to mark ankylosing spondylitis blood.

This TCR was recovered from a male donor with ankylosing spondylitis. This sequence joins TRBV29-1 and TRBJ1-1; D may be TRBD1 (5 bases). The sequenced sample was blood, either unsorted or a sorted T cell fraction (not recorded which). The CDR3, as DNA: TGCAGCGTTGCCCCTGGGGGCACTGAAGCTTTCTTT. This translates into CSVAPGGTEAFF.